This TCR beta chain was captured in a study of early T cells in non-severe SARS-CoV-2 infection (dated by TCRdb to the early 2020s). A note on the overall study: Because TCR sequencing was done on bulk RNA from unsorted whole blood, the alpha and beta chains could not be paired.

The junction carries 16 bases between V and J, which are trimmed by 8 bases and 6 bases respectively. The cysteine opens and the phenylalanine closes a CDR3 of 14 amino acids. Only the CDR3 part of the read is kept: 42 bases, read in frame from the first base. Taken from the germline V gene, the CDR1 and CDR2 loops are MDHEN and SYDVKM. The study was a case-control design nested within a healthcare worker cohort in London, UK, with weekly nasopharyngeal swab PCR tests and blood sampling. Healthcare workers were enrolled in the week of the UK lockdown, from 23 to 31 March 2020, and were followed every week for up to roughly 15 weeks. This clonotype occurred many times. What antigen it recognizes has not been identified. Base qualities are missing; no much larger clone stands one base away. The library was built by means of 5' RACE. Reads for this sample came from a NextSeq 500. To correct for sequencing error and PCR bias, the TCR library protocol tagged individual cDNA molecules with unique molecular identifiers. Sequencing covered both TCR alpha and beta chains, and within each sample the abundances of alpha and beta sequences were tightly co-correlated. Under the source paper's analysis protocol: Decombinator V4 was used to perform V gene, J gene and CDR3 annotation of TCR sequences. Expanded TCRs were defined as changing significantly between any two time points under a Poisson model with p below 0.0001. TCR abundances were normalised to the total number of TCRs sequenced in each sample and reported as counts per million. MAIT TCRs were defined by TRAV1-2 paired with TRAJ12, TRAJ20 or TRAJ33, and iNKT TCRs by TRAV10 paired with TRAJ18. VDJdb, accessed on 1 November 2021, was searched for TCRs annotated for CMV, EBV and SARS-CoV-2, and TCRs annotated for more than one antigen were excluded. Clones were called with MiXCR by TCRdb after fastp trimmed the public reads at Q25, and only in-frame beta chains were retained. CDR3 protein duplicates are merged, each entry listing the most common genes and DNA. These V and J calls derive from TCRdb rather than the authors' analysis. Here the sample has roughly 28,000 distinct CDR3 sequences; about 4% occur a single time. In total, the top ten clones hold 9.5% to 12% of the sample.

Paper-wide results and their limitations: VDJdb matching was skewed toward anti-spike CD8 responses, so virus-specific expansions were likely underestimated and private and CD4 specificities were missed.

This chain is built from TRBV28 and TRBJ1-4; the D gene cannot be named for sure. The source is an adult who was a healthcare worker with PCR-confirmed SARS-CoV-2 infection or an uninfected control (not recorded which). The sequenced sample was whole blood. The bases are TGTGCCAGCTCCCCTGCTAGGAGTGATGAAAAACTGTTTTTT. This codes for CASSPARSDEKLFF.